These 13 T cell receptor beta chains were all obtained from the same sample, sequenced in a study of T cells in Graves' hyperthyroidism and ophthalmopathy. RNA transcripts served as the template for amplifying TCR beta CDR3 regions. Researchers ran a first-round RT-PCR on the TCR CDR3 using the HTBI primer set. One entry per CDR3 protein, called by TCRdb with MiXCR from the multiplex PCR reads. This table has 250,000 or so distinct CDR3 sequences, about a sixth appearing once. Sequences were obtained from blood. These receptors all stem from a woman between 18 and 30 years old with Graves' ophthalmopathy.

This clonotype was seen many times. This rearrangement joins TRBV18 to TRBJ2-5; D is undetermined. V was pared by 1 base and J by 1 base, with 4 bases between. This CDR3 has 13 amino acids. Germline values: CDR1 KGHSH, CDR2 LQKENI. The CDR3 loop reads CASSPHPQETQYF. CDR3 sequence (DNA): TGTGCCAGCTCACCACACCCCCAAGAGACCCAGTACTTC.

This clonotype was seen at least ten times. The rearrangement uses TRBV5-1 and TRBJ1-1; possibly TRBD1 for D (6 bases). Between the trimmed V and J ends, which lost 4 bases and 1 base, there was a span of 14 bases. CDR1 is SGHRS, CDR2 YFSETQ, per germline. This CDR3 contains 15 residues. CDR3 region: CASSITGHPNTEAFF. The CDR3 DNA follows: TGCGCCAGCAGCATAACGGGACACCCGAACACTGAAGCTTTCTTT.

This clonotype appeared many times. The chain recombines TRBV28 with TRBJ2-5; TRBD1 aligns across 12 bases. CDR3 length: 22 residues. Germline V gene lookup returns CDR1 MDHEN and CDR2 SYDVKM. J gave up 4 bases and V 4 bases, and 25 bases lay outside the gene matches. CDR3 nucleotide sequence: TGTGCCAGCAGTTGGGCACCCCTCGAATGGGGACAGGGGGCCCCTGATCCAGAGACCCAGTACTTC. Amino acids: CASSWAPLEWGQGAPDPETQYF.

This clonotype was recorded many times. The chain combines TRBV28 with TRBJ2-3; D uncertain. V was clipped by 2 bases and J by 0 bases, with 12 bases between them. The CDR3 contains 16 residues. CDR1 MDHEN and CDR2 SYDVKM come from the germline V gene. The CDR3 nucleotides are TGTGCCAGCAGTTTAAGTGGCGGTTCTAGCACAGATACGCAGTATTTT. Its translation: CASSLSGGSSTDTQYF. The entire variable domain, with the rest obtained from reference TRBV28 and TRBJ2-3, is as follows: DVKVTQSSRYLVKRTGEKVFLECVQDMDHENMFWYRQDPGLGLRLIYFSYDVKMKEKGDIPEGYSVSREKKERFSLILESASTNQTSMYLCASSLSGGSSTDTQYFGPGTRLTVL.

This clonotype has ten or more counts. This chain uses TRBV27 with TRBJ2-5, with 10 positions matching TRBD1. The germline CDR1 and CDR2 sequences are MNHEY and SMNVEV (reference sequence). The J segment lost 2 bases and the V segment lost 3 bases, leaving 12 bases of the junction unmatched. The CDR3 has 18 amino acids. The CDR3 coding sequence is TGTGCCAGCAGTTTTAGGGGACAGGGGATCGGGGGTCAAGAGACCCAGTACTTC. This encodes CASSFRGQGIGGQETQYF.

At least ten counts were recorded for this clonotype. This chain joins TRBV20-1 and TRBJ1-1; TRBD1 agrees at 8 bases. The CDR3 is 14 residues long. V was pared by 2 bases and J by 5 bases, with 7 bases of the junction left unmatched. The germline V gene has CDR1 DFQATT and CDR2 SNEGSKA (reference sequence). The CDR3 DNA reads TGCAGTGCTAGAACCCAGGGGGCAGGAACTGAAGCTTTCTTT. Its translation is CSARTQGAGTEAFF.

The CDR3 DNA sequence: TGTGCCAGCAGTTCCCTGGGAGGGGTGGCTCAGCCCCAGCATTTT. This translates into CASSSLGGVAQPQHF. The chain couples TRBV28 to TRBJ1-5; tentatively, D is TRBD1 (5 bases). Between the trimmed V and J ends, which lost 4 bases and 6 bases, there was a span of 16 bases. CDR1 and CDR2 from the germline V gene are MDHEN and SYDVKM. The CDR3 loop spans 15 amino acids.

The sample holds many counts of this clonotype. The chain combines TRBV28 with TRBJ1-2; D is ambiguous. V was trimmed by 2 bases and J by 4 bases, leaving 8 bases between them. CDR3 length: 13 amino acids. Germline V gene sequence: CDR1 MDHEN, CDR2 SYDVKM. The CDR3 loop reads CASSLAVLYGYTF. The DNA of the CDR3 is TGTGCCAGCAGTTTAGCAGTTCTCTATGGCTACACCTTC.

This clonotype was picked up many times. The chain uses TRBV5-5 and TRBJ1-1, with 8 bases fitting TRBD1. Germline V lookup: CDR1 SGHKS, CDR2 YYEKEE (reference sequence). V lost 1 base and J lost 4; bases outside the gene matches: 3. There are 14 residues in the CDR3. The CDR3 region has the DNA TGTGCCAGCAGCTTGCGGGACAGGTCCACTGAAGCTTTCTTT. The encoded protein is CASSLRDRSTEAFF.

This clonotype was seen many times. The genes are TRBV4-1 and TRBJ1-1, with TRBD1 matching over 7 bases. The CDR3 is 15 residues long. V was clipped by 7 bases and J by 1 base; unmatched bases: 9. Germline CDR1 and CDR2: MGHRA and YSYEKL. CDR3 nucleotides: TGCGCCAGCAACCACCCCGGACAGGCGAACACTGAAGCTTTCTTT. It encodes CASNHPGQANTEAFF.

Ten or more counts support this clonotype. The genes are TRBV7-9 and TRBJ1-3, with D perhaps matching TRBD1 (5 bases). V was clipped by 5 bases and J by 11 bases, with 10 bases between them. CDR3 length equals 11 residues. CDR1 is SEHNR, CDR2 FQNEAQ, per germline (reference sequence). CDR3 region: CASSPPGAIYF. For the CDR3, the DNA is TGTGCCAGCAGCCCCCCGGGGGCCATATATTTT.

This clonotype was seen repeatedly, ten times or more. This chain joins TRBV12-3 or TRBV12-4 and TRBJ2-2; 11 nucleotides line up with TRBD1. This CDR3 has 19 amino acids. With 7 bases clipped from V and 2 bases from J, the junction kept 15 bases outside the gene matches. CDR3 sequence: CASTRSLSGTGGNTGELFF. CDR3 DNA sequence: TGTGCCAGCACCCGGTCTCTTTCCGGGACAGGGGGTAACACCGGGGAGCTGTTTTTT.

This clonotype has at least ten counts. This chain links TRBV7-2 with TRBJ1-3; TRBD1 is a possible D gene (5 bases). The CDR3 consists of 17 residues. The germline gives CDR1 SGHTA, CDR2 FQGNSA. V shed 5 bases and J shed 0 bases, with 17 bases lying between them. CDR3 nucleotide sequence: TGTGCCAGCAGCCCCGGCGAAGGGGCGAGCTCTGGAAACACCATATATTTT. Its translation is CASSPGEGASSGNTIYF.